Each of the 5 T cell receptor beta chains below was sequenced from the same sample in a study of blood T cell repertoires in COVID-19. Generated by immunoSEQ multiplex PCR, the TCRdb table keeps only in-frame clones and is missing some. The table lists 60,000 to 70,000 clones, approximately 79% of them singletons, with around 5.8% in the top ten. The material sequenced was peripheral blood. These receptors were collected from a woman in her 70s with acute or convalescent COVID-19.

The chain carries TRBV30 and TRBJ2-5, with 7 bases that match TRBD2. Trimming at V came to 0 bases and at J to 0 bases, leaving 4 bases not matched to a gene. The CDR3 has 15 amino acids. The germline gives CDR1 GTSNPN, CDR2 SVGIG (reference sequence). The DNA of the CDR3 is TGTGCCTGGAGTGTACGAGGACTAGACCAAGAGACCCAGTACTTC. Amino acids: CAWSVRGLDQETQYF. Combining the CDR3 with reference TRBV30 and TRBJ2-5 gives the whole variable domain SQTIHQWPATLVQPVGSPLSLECTVEGTSNPNLYWYRQAAGRGLQLLFYSVGIGQISSEVPQNLSASRPQDRQFILSSKKLLLSDSGFYLCAWSVRGLDQETQYFGPGTRLLVL.

The chain links TRBV9 to TRBJ2-1, with a possible D match to TRBD1 (6 bases). The CDR3 totals 13 residues. Trimming took off 0 bases at V and 8 bases at J, with 9 bases between the two ends. Germline V gives CDR1 SGDLS, CDR2 YYNGEE. This CDR3 reads CASSVADRYEQFF. The CDR3 region has the DNA TGTGCCAGCAGCGTAGCGGACAGATATGAGCAGTTCTTC.

This clone was detected a few times. V usage is TRBV5-6 and J usage is TRBJ1-2, with D possibly TRBD1 on 5 matching bases. The germline V gene has CDR1 SGHDT and CDR2 YYEEEE. This CDR3 has 19 amino acids. Trimming removed 0 bases at V and 3 bases at J, with 24 bases between. The chain's CDR3 is CASSLARGGSRLRDYGYTF. CDR3 in DNA: TGTGCCAGCAGCTTGGCCCGGGGGGGTTCTCGCCTACGGGACTATGGCTACACCTTC.

The chain links TRBV10-3 to TRBJ1-2; TRBD1 is a possible D gene (5 bases). V dropped 0 bases and J dropped 6 bases, with 8 bases sitting between them. Germline CDR1 ENHRY, CDR2 SYGVKD. The CDR3 loop spans 13 amino acids. The chain's CDR3 is CAISESGRDGYTF. In nucleotides, the CDR3 is TGTGCCATCAGTGAGTCGGGGCGAGATGGCTACACCTTC.

The chain has TRBV2 and TRBJ2-5, with TRBD2 as a possible D gene (7 bases). The V gene lost 7 bases and the J gene lost 4 bases, with 13 bases spanning the gap. Germline CDR1 is SNHLY and CDR2 is FYNNEI. There are 13 residues in the CDR3. CDR3 region: CASKGGGRETQYF. For the CDR3, the DNA is TGTGCCAGCAAGGGGGGGGGCCGAGAGACCCAGTACTTC.